This TCR beta chain came from a study of cytomegalovirus exposure and HLA in healthy donors. The study, taken as a whole, reports: Reports state that TCR beta sequences accurately predicted most subjects' HLA-A and HLA-B alleles.

For this clone: The antigen is not known.

Use of 60 Vbeta and 13 Jbeta primers characterized the PCR. The assay was immunoSEQ multiplex PCR, and TCRdb's table has in-frame clones only and misses some. The sample consists of tens of thousands of clones, roughly 72% of them appearing once. In germline, CDR1 is SGHVS, CDR2 FQNEAQ. The CDR3 consists of 16 residues. Trimming left V 3 bases short and J 4 bases short, with 15 bases between. The V and J genes are TRBV7-8 and TRBJ1-4; D possibly corresponds to TRBD1 (6 bases). The specimen was PBMCs. The clonotype originates from a woman in her thirties in good health and CMV-seropositive. CDR3 region: CASSFFPQGFNEKLFF. The CDR3, as DNA: TGTGCCAGCAGCTTTTTCCCACAGGGTTTTAATGAAAAACTGTTTTTT.